Listed below are T cell receptor beta chains from one sample, sequenced in a study of regulatory T cells in long-lasting Graves disease. TCRdb recomputed calls from the multiplex PCR reads with MiXCR, one row per CDR3 protein. The table shows 360,000 or so distinct CDR3 sequences, with about 17% occurring only once. These records were also assigned to another study, of T cells in Graves' hyperthyroidism and ophthalmopathy.

This material consisted of peripheral blood mononuclear cells (PBMCs), taken at new diagnosis, from a patient treated with antithyroid drugs. These TCRs come from a woman younger than 35 with Graves disease. CDR3s include the opening cysteine and the closing phenylalanine or tryptophan. Fields, in order: D gene, V gene, J gene, CDR3 length, clone size, CDR3 protein, CDR3 DNA. D genes are given only for firm matches. Rows may omit the clone size; those that give it use once, few, many or a size class.

d_gene: .
v_gene: TRBV3-1
j_gene: TRBJ1-6
len: 14
abundance: many
CDR3aa: CASSPRDKNSPLHF
CDR3nt: TGTGCCAGCAGCCCCCGGGACAAAAATTCACCCCTCCACTTT

d_gene: .
v_gene: TRBV3-1
j_gene: TRBJ2-2
len: 15
abundance: .
CDR3aa: CASTRLRRDTGELFF
CDR3nt: TGTGCCAGTACCCGACTGCGGAGAGACACCGGGGAGCTGTTTTTT

d_gene: TRBD1
v_gene: TRBV28
j_gene: TRBJ1-1
len: 16
abundance: many
CDR3aa: CASSLGKGAQITEAFF
CDR3nt: TGTGCCAGCAGTTTAGGGAAGGGGGCGCAGATTACTGAAGCTTTCTTT

d_gene: .
v_gene: TRBV30
j_gene: TRBJ1-1
len: 14
abundance: many
CDR3aa: CAWTPGPTNTEAFF
CDR3nt: TGTGCCTGGACTCCAGGTCCAACGAACACTGAAGCTTTCTTT

d_gene: TRBD2
v_gene: TRBV11-2
j_gene: TRBJ2-5
len: 13
abundance: many
CDR3aa: CASSIGLAGTQYF
CDR3nt: TGTGCCAGCAGCATAGGACTAGCGGGGACCCAGTACTTC

d_gene: TRBD2
v_gene: TRBV30
j_gene: TRBJ2-7
len: 13
abundance: few
CDR3aa: CAWTLADSYEQYF
CDR3nt: TGTGCCTGGACCCTAGCGGACTCCTACGAGCAGTACTTC

d_gene: .
v_gene: TRBV7-3
j_gene: TRBJ1-5
len: 12
abundance: few
CDR3aa: CASSGYSGAQHF
CDR3nt: TGTGCCAGCAGCGGATACAGCGGTGCCCAGCATTTT

d_gene: TRBD1
v_gene: TRBV28
j_gene: TRBJ1-6
len: 15
abundance: .
CDR3aa: CAGTRQGSYNSPLHF
CDR3nt: TGTGCCGGCACCCGACAGGGGAGCTATAATTCACCCCTCCACTTT

d_gene: .
v_gene: TRBV6-2/TRBV6-3
j_gene: TRBJ1-4
len: 16
abundance: many
CDR3aa: CASSYSRGGANEKLFF
CDR3nt: TGTGCCAGCAGTTACTCGAGGGGGGGTGCGAATGAAAAACTGTTTTTT

d_gene: .
v_gene: TRBV12-3/TRBV12-4
j_gene: TRBJ1-6
len: 14
abundance: many
CDR3aa: CASRGDSYNSPLHF
CDR3nt: TGTGCCAGCAGAGGGGATTCCTATAATTCACCCCTCCACTTT

d_gene: .
v_gene: TRBV12-3/TRBV12-4
j_gene: TRBJ2-1
len: 15
abundance: many
CDR3aa: CASTPDSTAVGEQFF
CDR3nt: TGTGCCAGCACCCCCGACTCCACAGCGGTCGGTGAGCAGTTCTTC

d_gene: .
v_gene: TRBV28
j_gene: TRBJ2-3
len: 17
abundance: many
CDR3aa: CASSLLITRQSSHTQYF
CDR3nt: TGTGCCAGCAGTTTATTAATCACGAGACAAAGCTCTCATACGCAGTATTTT

d_gene: .
v_gene: TRBV7-2
j_gene: TRBJ2-7
len: 14
abundance: .
CDR3aa: CASTLGGGFYEQYF
CDR3nt: TGTGCCAGCACCTTAGGTGGGGGTTTCTACGAGCAGTACTTC

d_gene: .
v_gene: TRBV14
j_gene: TRBJ1-1
len: 11
abundance: .
CDR3aa: CASSQGFEAFF
CDR3nt: TGTGCCAGCAGCCAAGGATTCGAAGCTTTCTTT

d_gene: .
v_gene: TRBV7-3
j_gene: TRBJ2-1
len: 15
abundance: .
CDR3aa: CASNKTLAPHNEQFF
CDR3nt: TGTGCCAGCAACAAAACGCTCGCCCCCCACAATGAGCAGTTCTTC

d_gene: .
v_gene: TRBV9
j_gene: TRBJ2-5
len: 13
abundance: .
CDR3aa: CASSGGVRETQYF
CDR3nt: TGTGCCAGCAGCGGGGGGGTCAGGGAGACCCAGTACTTC

d_gene: TRBD2
v_gene: TRBV7-9
j_gene: TRBJ2-1
len: 18
abundance: many
CDR3aa: CASSYLPPGLAGASEQFF
CDR3nt: TGTGCCAGCAGCTACCTCCCCCCGGGACTAGCGGGAGCAAGTGAGCAGTTCTTC

d_gene: .
v_gene: TRBV20-1
j_gene: TRBJ2-1
len: 14
abundance: many
CDR3aa: CSARDLFGKNEQFF
CDR3nt: TGCAGTGCTAGAGATCTCTTTGGGAAGAATGAGCAGTTCTTC

d_gene: TRBD1
v_gene: TRBV19
j_gene: TRBJ2-6
len: 18
abundance: many
CDR3aa: CASSPPETGGSGANVLTF
CDR3nt: TGTGCCAGTAGTCCCCCGGAGACAGGGGGTTCTGGGGCCAACGTCCTGACTTTC

d_gene: TRBD2
v_gene: TRBV9
j_gene: TRBJ2-1
len: 14
abundance: .
CDR3aa: CASSPRLAGHEQFF
CDR3nt: TGTGCCAGCAGCCCCCGACTAGCGGGGCATGAGCAGTTCTTC

d_gene: .
v_gene: TRBV9
j_gene: TRBJ2-5
len: 14
abundance: .
CDR3aa: CASSTGIQEETQYF
CDR3nt: TGTGCCAGCAGCACCGGGATTCAAGAAGAGACCCAGTACTTC

d_gene: .
v_gene: TRBV20-1
j_gene: TRBJ2-7
len: 13
abundance: many
CDR3aa: CSARGDPGWEQYF
CDR3nt: TGCAGTGCTAGAGGGGACCCTGGTTGGGAGCAGTACTTC

d_gene: .
v_gene: TRBV12-3/TRBV12-4
j_gene: TRBJ1-1
len: 11
abundance: many
CDR3aa: CASSLGSGHFF
CDR3nt: TGTGCCAGCAGTTTAGGGTCCGGCCACTTCTTT

d_gene: .
v_gene: TRBV27
j_gene: TRBJ2-1
len: 14
abundance: few
CDR3aa: CASSLQLVGNEQFF
CDR3nt: TGTGCCAGCAGTTTACAGCTAGTTGGCAATGAGCAGTTCTTC

d_gene: TRBD2
v_gene: TRBV4-2
j_gene: TRBJ2-1
len: 16
abundance: few
CDR3aa: CASSQDGGTSSHEQFF
CDR3nt: TGTGCCAGCAGCCAAGATGGGGGGACTAGTTCACATGAGCAGTTCTTC

d_gene: TRBD2
v_gene: TRBV6-5
j_gene: TRBJ2-1
len: 15
abundance: .
CDR3aa: CASSLTSGSRNEQFF
CDR3nt: TGTGCCAGCAGTTTAACTAGCGGGAGTAGGAATGAGCAGTTCTTC

d_gene: .
v_gene: TRBV3-1
j_gene: TRBJ2-2
len: 11
abundance: many
CDR3aa: CASSHTGELFF
CDR3nt: TGTGCCAGCAGTCACACCGGGGAGCTGTTTTTT

d_gene: TRBD2
v_gene: TRBV2
j_gene: TRBJ2-1
len: 18
abundance: many
CDR3aa: CASSEEQLQLAGWLKLFF
CDR3nt: TGTGCCAGCAGTGAAGAACAACTCCAACTAGCGGGATGGTTAAAACTGTTCTTC

d_gene: TRBD1
v_gene: TRBV3-1
j_gene: TRBJ1-2
len: 15
abundance: many
CDR3aa: CASSQATGGNYGYTF
CDR3nt: TGTGCCAGCAGCCAAGCGACAGGGGGAAACTATGGCTACACCTTC

d_gene: TRBD2
v_gene: TRBV13
j_gene: TRBJ2-7
len: 19
abundance: many
CDR3aa: CASSSRGGTSSITAPEQYF
CDR3nt: TGTGCCAGCAGCTCCCGCGGGGGGACTAGCTCTATTACAGCGCCGGAGCAGTACTTC

d_gene: .
v_gene: TRBV11-2
j_gene: TRBJ2-3
len: 18
abundance: many
CDR3aa: CASSLGQGGQRRTDTQYF
CDR3nt: TGTGCCAGCAGCTTAGGTCAGGGGGGACAGAGGCGCACAGATACGCAGTATTTT

d_gene: .
v_gene: TRBV12-3/TRBV12-4
j_gene: TRBJ2-2
len: 16
abundance: many
CDR3aa: CASSLAPPPNTGELFF
CDR3nt: TGTGCCAGCAGTTTAGCGCCGCCCCCGAACACCGGGGAGCTGTTTTTT

d_gene: .
v_gene: TRBV11-2
j_gene: TRBJ1-1
len: 12
abundance: many
CDR3aa: CASSLGVTEAFF
CDR3nt: TGTGCCAGCAGCTTGGGGGTAACTGAAGCTTTCTTT

d_gene: .
v_gene: TRBV10-3
j_gene: TRBJ2-5
len: 12
abundance: .
CDR3aa: CATETVIGTQYF
CDR3nt: TGTGCCACCGAGACAGTAATCGGGACCCAGTACTTC

d_gene: .
v_gene: TRBV6-4
j_gene: TRBJ1-4
len: 16
abundance: few
CDR3aa: CASSSQPGATNEKLFF
CDR3nt: TGTGCCAGCAGTTCCCAACCAGGGGCAACTAATGAAAAACTGTTTTTT

d_gene: TRBD2
v_gene: TRBV2
j_gene: TRBJ2-7
len: 15
abundance: many
CDR3aa: CASSGTSGDSYEQYF
CDR3nt: TGTGCCAGCAGTGGGACTAGCGGGGACTCCTACGAGCAGTACTTC

d_gene: .
v_gene: TRBV15
j_gene: TRBJ1-2
len: 13
abundance: .
CDR3aa: CATSRGGVGGYTF
CDR3nt: TGTGCCACCAGCAGAGGAGGTGTTGGGGGCTACACCTTC

d_gene: .
v_gene: TRBV27
j_gene: TRBJ2-7
len: 11
abundance: many
CDR3aa: CASRHGREQYF
CDR3nt: TGTGCCAGCAGGCATGGTCGCGAGCAGTACTTC

d_gene: .
v_gene: TRBV2
j_gene: TRBJ1-2
len: 15
abundance: .
CDR3aa: CASSLSGTSNYGYTF
CDR3nt: TGTGCCAGCAGTTTGTCCGGGACATCTAACTATGGCTACACCTTC

d_gene: .
v_gene: TRBV5-5
j_gene: TRBJ1-2
len: 12
abundance: few
CDR3aa: CASSLARGGYTF
CDR3nt: TGTGCCAGCAGCTTGGCCAGGGGAGGCTACACCTTC